In this sample, the clone carrying this T cell receptor beta chain turned up once. Its antigen remains unknown. These data belong to a study of T cell responses to AZD1222 COVID-19 vaccine. Study-level background: Second-dose groups at about 4 or about 12 weeks were pooled. Overall study findings and caveats: Nearly half of spike-specific TCRs reportedly go after variant regions that carry no mutations.

The V gene's germline CDR1 is MDHEN and CDR2 SYDVKM. This CDR3 is 14 amino acids long. After removal of 2 bases from V and 1 base from J, the junction contained 1 base not matched to a gene. The method was immunoSEQ multiplex PCR; TCRdb's version includes in-frame clones alone and lacks a portion of them. This table holds fewer than 200,000 clones, almost 95% found once. This specimen consisted of peripheral blood, obtained on day 0 of AZD1222 vaccination. The chain couples TRBV28 to TRBJ1-1; 7 bases match TRBD1. This TCR came from an adult in good health. The CDR3 region is CASSLGQANTEAFF. CDR3 in DNA: TGTGCCAGCAGTTTAGGACAGGCGAACACTGAAGCTTTCTTT.